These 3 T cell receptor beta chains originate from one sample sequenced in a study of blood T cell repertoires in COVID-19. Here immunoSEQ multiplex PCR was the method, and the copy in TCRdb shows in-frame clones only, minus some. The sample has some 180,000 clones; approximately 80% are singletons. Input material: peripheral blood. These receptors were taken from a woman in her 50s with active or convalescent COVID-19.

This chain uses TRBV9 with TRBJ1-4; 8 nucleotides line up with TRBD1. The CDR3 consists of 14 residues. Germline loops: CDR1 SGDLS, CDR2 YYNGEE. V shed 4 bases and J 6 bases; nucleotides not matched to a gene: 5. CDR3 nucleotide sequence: TGTGCCAGCAGCCCAGACAGGGGACATGAAAAACTGTTTTTT. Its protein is CASSPDRGHEKLFF.

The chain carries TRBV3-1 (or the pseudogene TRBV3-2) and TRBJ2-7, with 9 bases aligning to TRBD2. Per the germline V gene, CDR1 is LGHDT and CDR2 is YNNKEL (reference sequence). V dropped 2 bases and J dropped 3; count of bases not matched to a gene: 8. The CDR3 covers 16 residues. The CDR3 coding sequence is TGTGCCAGCAGCCAACGGCGGGGGGGCTTTAACTACGAGCAGTACTTC. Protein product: CASSQRRGGFNYEQYF.

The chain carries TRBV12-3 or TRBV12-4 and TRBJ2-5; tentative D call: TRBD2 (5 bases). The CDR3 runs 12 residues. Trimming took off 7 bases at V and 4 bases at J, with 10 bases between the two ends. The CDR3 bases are TGTGCCAGCACCCGGGCGGGAGAGACCCAGTACTTC. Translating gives CASTRAGETQYF.